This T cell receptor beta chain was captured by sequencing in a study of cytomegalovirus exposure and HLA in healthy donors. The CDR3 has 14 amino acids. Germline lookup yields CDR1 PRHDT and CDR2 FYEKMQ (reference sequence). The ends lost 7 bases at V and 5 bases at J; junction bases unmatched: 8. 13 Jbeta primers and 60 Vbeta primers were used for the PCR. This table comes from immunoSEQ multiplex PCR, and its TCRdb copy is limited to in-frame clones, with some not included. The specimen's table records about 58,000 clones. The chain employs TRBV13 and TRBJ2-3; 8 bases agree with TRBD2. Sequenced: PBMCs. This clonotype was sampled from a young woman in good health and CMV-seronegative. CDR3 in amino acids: CASTTGGQGDTQYF. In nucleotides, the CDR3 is TGTGCCAGCACCACGGGGGGGCAAGGAGATACGCAGTATTTT.